This T cell receptor beta chain stems from a study of CD8+ T cells in alopecia areata. Study results and caveats: Normal skin's resident alphabeta T cells are sequenced alongside lesional scalp T cells. In blood and scalp, many expanded lesional clones persisted during tofacitinib.

V lost 4 bases and J 1 base, leaving 15 bases between the germline ends. The CDR3 totals 16 residues. The germline gives CDR1 SGHDT, CDR2 YYEEEE. The treatment is: oral pan-JAK inhibitor, 5-10 mg twice daily. Punch biopsies of lesional scalp, plus peripheral blood, were taken from alopecia areata patients. Starting from PBMCs, sorting isolated CD4+ and CD8+ T cells. cDNA reverse transcribed from extracted RNA served as the sequencing template. Method: immunoSEQ multiplex PCR; TCRdb's copy keeps in-frame clones and lacks some. Here the sample spans about 120,000 clones, 50% to 55% being singletons. Remarks on this clone: The antigen is undetermined.

The origin of this receptor is a human donor with alopecia areata. This material consisted of CD4+ T cells sorted from blood, taken at week 4, from a patient treated with tofacitinib. The rearrangement joins TRBV5-6 to TRBJ1-5; D not resolved. CDR3 amino acids: CASSRRSPGSNQPQHF. The CDR3 nucleotides read TGTGCCAGCAGCAGAAGGAGCCCGGGAAGCAATCAGCCCCAGCATTTT.